The rows below give T cell receptor beta chains drawn from one sample of a study of vaccination effects on CD4 cells after COVID-19. These TCRs' antigens remain unknown. TCRdb keeps only in-frame clones here, not all; method: immunoSEQ multiplex PCR. The sample has tens of thousands of clones, almost 85% seen once. The material was CD4+ T cells from PBMCs cultured with HCoV-NL63 spike peptides, obtained after COVID-19 vaccination. The source is a human donor who received a COVID-19 vaccine. Some clones in this sample may be carry-over from other donors' samples. CDR3s leave out the opening cysteine and the closing phenylalanine or tryptophan.

V	J	CDR3
TRBV27	TRBJ2-2	ASSLWGAVTGELF
TRBV5-1	TRBJ1-1	ASSLDQKNTEAF
TRBV19	TRBJ2-1	ASSIIGGDSNNEQF
TRBV7-8	TRBJ2-2	ASSLSSYAHTGELF
TRBV6-1	TRBJ1-2	ASSESNYGYT
TRBV7-9	TRBJ2-5	ASSSIRLAGKETQY
TRBV12-3/TRBV12-4	TRBJ1-3	ASSQGSGNTIY
TRBV5-5	TRBJ2-2	ASSSSGGRNTGELF
TRBV9	TRBJ2-1	ASSSGTSGPQQF
TRBV7-3	TRBJ1-6	ASSTSGTVKSPLH
TRBV4-1	TRBJ1-2	ASSLKPDRVVWGYT
TRBV2	TRBJ2-2	ASSRQGNTGELF
TRBV5-1	TRBJ1-1	ASSPRGGFAEAF
TRBV9	TRBJ2-2	ASSWDTGELF
TRBV5-1	TRBJ1-1	ASSSGGTAEAF
TRBV6-2/TRBV6-3	TRBJ2-7	ASSAAYSSGYEQY
TRBV30	TRBJ1-3	AWIGTGSGNTIY
TRBV6-6	TRBJ1-1	ASTGQVNTEAF
TRBV6-2/TRBV6-3	TRBJ1-5	ASSTTLGGKNLQPQH
TRBV5-1	TRBJ2-3	ASNKLTSGGITDTQY
TRBV10-1	TRBJ2-1	ARPEGHSSYNEQF
TRBV6-5	TRBJ2-3	ASEGQGYTDTQY
TRBV2	TRBJ2-3	ASSEGLSTDTQY
TRBV7-2	TRBJ1-1	ASSEYKSETEAF
TRBV7-2	TRBJ2-3	ASSYPGTGADTQY
TRBV19	TRBJ2-6	ASSIGWASGANVLT
TRBV9	TRBJ2-6	ASSARQGPISGANVLT
TRBV5-1	TRBJ2-1	ASSLVLAETHEQF
TRBV6-5	TRBJ1-1	ASRHDRGRNTEAF
TRBV10-3	TRBJ2-4	AISEGGLAKNIQY
TRBV5-1	TRBJ1-3	ASSSGQWSDTIY
TRBV5-1	TRBJ2-3	ASSREGTGIDTQY
TRBV6-5	TRBJ2-1	ASSYSSSGGGEF
TRBV7-2	TRBJ2-3	ASSSLAGGLDTQY
TRBV28	TRBJ1-6	ASRQGADSPLH
TRBV28	TRBJ1-3	ASSSYVRDAIY
TRBV5-1	TRBJ1-3	ASSTGQGNTIY
TRBV11-2	TRBJ1-1	ASSLDRSTEAF
TRBV2	TRBJ2-2	ASMGQNTGELF
TRBV28	TRBJ1-6	ASSPLVQASSSLH
TRBV13	TRBJ2-5	ASSFGGHQY
TRBV28	TRBJ2-5	ASSTPRGLGETQY
TRBV7-2	TRBJ1-3	ASSRYRDAPSGNTIY
TRBV7-3	TRBJ1-1	ASSLDRGSGEAF
TRBV24-1	TRBJ2-3	ATSGTGKSDTQY
TRBV7-9	TRBJ2-3	ASSREADTQY
TRBV19	TRBJ1-4	ASSITGANEKLF
TRBV19	TRBJ1-1	ASRVSSGALSEAF
TRBV18	TRBJ1-1	ASSPRVNSENTEAF
TRBV6-6	TRBJ2-5	ASSPLYSGGYQETQY
TRBV19	TRBJ1-6	ASSEQGSWSPLH